This TCR beta chain is from a study of T cells in Graves' hyperthyroidism and ophthalmopathy. Across the whole study: Peripheral blood draws took place at initial diagnosis, ahead of any treatment. General study findings and limits: Expanded thyroid clonotypes (above 0.001) were mostly also found in blood.

Trimming left V 0 bases short and J 5 bases short, with 10 bases between. In germline, CDR1 is LNHNV, CDR2 YYDKDF (reference sequence). The CDR3 has 14 amino acids. This clonotype has ten or more counts. The antigen is not known. The source material, RNA transcripts, was used to amplify TCR beta CDR3 regions. The TCR CDR3 was amplified in a first-round RT-PCR using the HTBI primer set. In TCRdb, the multiplex PCR reads were re-called with MiXCR into one record per CDR3 protein. The profile shows 300,000 to 450,000 distinct CDR3 sequences, approximately 18% of them singletons. Ophthalmopathy patients all had a Clinical Activity Score of at least 3, a NOSPECS grade of at least 4 and disease under 3 months old.

This TCR derives from a woman aged 40 to 50 with Graves' ophthalmopathy. Sample: blood. This rearrangement joins TRBV15 to TRBJ1-2; maybe TRBD1 (5 bases). The chain's CDR3 is CATSRETGLYGYTF. The CDR3 DNA is TGTGCCACCAGCAGAGAGACGGGACTTTATGGCTACACCTTC.